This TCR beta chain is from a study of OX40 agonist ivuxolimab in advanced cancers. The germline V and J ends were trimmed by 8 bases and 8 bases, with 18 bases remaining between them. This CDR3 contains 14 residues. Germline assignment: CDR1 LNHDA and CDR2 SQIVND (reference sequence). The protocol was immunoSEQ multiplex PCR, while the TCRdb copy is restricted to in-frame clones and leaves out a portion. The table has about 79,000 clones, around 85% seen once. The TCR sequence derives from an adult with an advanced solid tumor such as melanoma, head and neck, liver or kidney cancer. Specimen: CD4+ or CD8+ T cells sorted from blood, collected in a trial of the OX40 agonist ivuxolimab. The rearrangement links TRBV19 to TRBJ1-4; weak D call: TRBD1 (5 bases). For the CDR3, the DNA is TGTGCCAGTGGGGGTAGAGGCGGAGGGGAAAAACTGTTTTTT. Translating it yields CASGGRGGGEKLFF.